This TCR beta chain was found in a study of T cells after yellow fever vaccination. The CDR3 consists of 15 residues. Looked up from germline, CDR1 is DFQATT and CDR2 is SNEGSKA (reference sequence). V lost 7 bases and J lost 5; bases outside the gene matches: 14. A universal primer site and UMIs were added as TCR cDNA was made by 5'RACE template switching. TCRdb passed the 5' RACE reads through MiXCR, listing each CDR3 protein once. This table has about 320,000 distinct CDR3 sequences, around 4.5% appearing once. The study, taken as a whole, reports: Clones from primary vaccination mostly reappeared after the booster (around 96% CD4, 88% CD8). Few clonotypes appeared in both CD4 and CD8 compartments.

On this clonotype itself: Its target is not known.

The TCR originated in a man younger than 30 who received the YFV17D yellow fever vaccine. J is TRBJ1-2 and V is TRBV20-1; 9 positions agree with TRBD1. The sample was PBMCs, taken 15 days after the yellow fever booster vaccination. CDR3 coding DNA: TGCAGTGTTTTTAGGCGCACAGGGGGCCCTTATGGCTACACCTTC. Amino acid sequence: CSVFRRTGGPYGYTF.